Below, 3 T cell receptor beta chains from the same sample are listed, as sequenced in a study of shared clonotypes between healthy human individuals. Naive CD8 isolation took CD45RO-negative cells positively selected for CCR7 and excluded terminally differentiated effector memory CD45RA+ cells. Generated by immunoSEQ multiplex PCR, the TCRdb table keeps only in-frame clones and is missing some. This table holds millions of clones, more than 85% found once. The specimen was naive CD8+ T cells from PBMCs. Receptors were obtained from a man between 18 and 29 years old in good health. Some clones in this sample may be carry-over from other donors' samples.

The rearrangement uses TRBV28 and TRBJ1-1, with 8 bases fitting TRBD1. The trim removed 5 bases at V and 1 base at J, leaving 9 bases unmatched. CDR1 MDHEN and CDR2 SYDVKM come from the germline V gene. The CDR3 runs 16 residues. CDR3 bases: TGTGCCAGCAGTCTCGACAGGGGAGGAGGGAACACTGAAGCTTTCTTT. The encoded protein is CASSLDRGGGNTEAFF.

The chain has TRBV11-1 and TRBJ1-1, with unresolved D. This CDR3 comprises 15 residues. The germline V gene has CDR1 SGHAT and CDR2 FQDESV (reference sequence). The V and J ends lost 5 bases and 0 bases respectively, with 13 bases between them. This chain's CDR3 is CASSATDGLNTEAFF. The CDR3 bases are TGTGCCAGCAGCGCAACGGACGGCTTGAACACTGAAGCTTTCTTT.

The genes are TRBV11-1 and TRBJ2-1; tentative D call: TRBD1 (6 bases). There are 14 residues in the CDR3. Germline lookup yields CDR1 SGHAT and CDR2 FQDESV (reference sequence). The ends were cut back, 1 base at V and 4 bases at J, with 8 bases in the middle. CDR3 bases: TGTGCCAGCAGCTTAGACAGGGATTACAATGAGCAGTTCTTC. This sequence encodes CASSLDRDYNEQFF.